The 2 T cell receptor beta chains in this list originate from one sample, sequenced in a study of blood T cell repertoires in COVID-19. TCRdb's table, derived via immunoSEQ multiplex PCR, lists solely in-frame clones and lacks some. In the table there are about 330,000 clones, 92% of which are singletons. The sample was PBMCs or T cells enriched from blood (not recorded which). These receptor sequences come from a woman under 40 who had recovered from COVID-19.

The J gene is TRBJ1-2, the V gene TRBV11-2; the D is unclear. CDR1 SGHAT and CDR2 FQNNGV come from the germline V gene. The CDR3 spans 13 residues. V lost 4 bases, J lost 3 bases, and 9 bases lay in between. CDR3: CASSWAGHYGYTF. The CDR3, as DNA: TGTGCCAGCAGCTGGGCAGGCCACTATGGCTACACCTTC.

This rearrangement joins TRBV9 to TRBJ2-5, with D possibly matching TRBD2 (5 bases). CDR3 length: 16 residues. Germline V gene data show CDR1 as SGDLS and CDR2 as YYNGEE. Trimming removed 3 bases at V and 2 bases at J, with 17 bases between. CDR3 region: CASSEVPSRAQETQYF. CDR3 sequence (DNA): TGTGCCAGCAGCGAGGTCCCCTCGCGGGCACAAGAGACCCAGTACTTC.